This TCR beta chain was recorded in a study of CD8 T cells in ankylosing spondylitis. A word on this clonotype: Its target is not known.

Using its own MiXCR run on the 5' RACE reads, TCRdb lists one record per CDR3 protein. The table has around 300,000 distinct CDR3 sequences, approximately 14% seen once; the top ten hold 0.95% to 1.4%. Whole-study results and caveats: With a CD8+ phenotype, disease-linked clones were relatively rare in peripheral blood.

The V gene end was trimmed by 5 bases and the J gene end by 4 bases; junction bases not matched to a gene: 8. CDR3 length equals 15 residues. Germline loops: CDR1 SEHNR, CDR2 FQNEAQ (reference sequence). Sequencing used blood, either unsorted or a sorted T cell fraction (not recorded which). The TCR comes from a male donor with ankylosing spondylitis or in good health (not recorded which). The chain combines TRBV7-9 with TRBJ2-1; 7 nucleotides align to TRBD1. CDR3 sequence reads: CASSQPGQTYNEQFF. The CDR3 DNA reads TGTGCCAGCAGCCAACCGGGACAGACTTACAATGAGCAGTTCTTC. Full variable domain (missing parts from reference TRBV7-9 and TRBJ2-1): DTGVSQNPRHKITKRGQNVTFRCDPISEHNRLYWYRQTLGQGPEFLTYFQNEAQLEKSRLLSDRFSAERPKGSFSTLEIQRTEQGDSAMYLCASSQPGQTYNEQFFGPGTRLTVL.